The T cell receptor (beta chain) under discussion was sequenced for a study of blood T cell repertoires in COVID-19. Across the study: COVID-19 samples, acute and convalescent, were from the United States, Italy and Spain. PBMCs, B-cell-depleted T cells, or T cells provided the cDNA or gDNA that made up the material.

In the authors' methods: Cell counts per sample came from amplifying reference gene primers. Sequencing was performed with immunoSEQ multiplex PCR; in TCRdb, only in-frame clones are kept and a portion is missing. The V and J calls and clone size are taken from that table; D and trimming were inferred from the DNA. The sample has approximately 140,000 clones; roughly 80% are singletons. The TCR originated in a human donor in a cohort sampled during active COVID-19. Sequencing used peripheral blood.

The CDR3 DNA reads TGTGCCAGCAGCCCTGGGCCCGGGACAGGCCCTCTAGAGCAGTACTTC. Its protein product is CASSPGPGTGPLEQYF. This chain connects TRBV7-9 to TRBJ2-7; 8 nucleotides agree with TRBD1. Unmatched junction bases numbered 16, after V lost 5 bases and J lost 7 bases. The CDR3 length is 16 residues. Germline V CDR1 and CDR2: SEHNR, FQNEAQ (reference sequence). Using reference TRBV7-9 and TRBJ2-7 for the parts outside the CDR3, the full variable domain is DTGVSQNPRHKITKRGQNVTFRCDPISEHNRLYWYRQTLGQGPEFLTYFQNEAQLEKSRLLSDRFSAERPKGSFSTLEIQRTEQGDSAMYLCASSPGPGTGPLEQYFGPGTRLTVT.